This is a list of T cell receptor beta chains from one sample in a study of control samples from healthy donors and cancer patients. This table comes from immunoSEQ multiplex PCR, and its TCRdb copy is limited to in-frame clones, with some not included. The table has 130,000 to 150,000 clones, roughly nine tenths seen once. The sequencing input was blood. These receptors came from a man younger than 45 in good health. Each CDR3 is given with its conserved first and last residue. Each record gives: D gene, J gene, V gene, clone size, CDR3 protein, CDR3 DNA. D genes are given only for firm matches. Expanded clones are given a class, and other clones once, few, many or no size at all.

D: TRBD1; J: TRBJ1-2; V: TRBV5-1; size: -; CDR3: CASSLQTGGYYGYTF; DNA: TGCGCCAGCAGCTTGCAAACAGGGGGTTATTATGGCTACACCTTC
D: -; J: TRBJ2-1; V: TRBV9; size: -; CDR3: CASSGGPGWEQFF; DNA: TGTGCCAGCAGCGGGGGGCCTGGGTGGGAGCAGTTCTTC
D: -; J: TRBJ1-2; V: TRBV3-1/TRBV3-2; size: -; CDR3: CASSQRTNYYGYTF; DNA: TGTGCCAGCAGCCAGAGGACGAACTACTATGGCTACACCTTC
D: -; J: TRBJ1-3; V: TRBV6-2/TRBV6-3; size: -; CDR3: CASSSGASSGNTIYF; DNA: TGTGCCAGCAGCTCGGGCGCCAGCTCTGGAAACACCATATATTTT
D: -; J: TRBJ2-3; V: TRBV11-3; size: -; CDR3: CASSAPEADTQYF; DNA: TGTGCCAGCAGCGCCCCCGAAGCAGATACGCAGTATTTT
D: TRBD2; J: TRBJ2-3; V: TRBV12-3/TRBV12-4; size: -; CDR3: CASSPGGGDTQYF; DNA: TGTGCCAGCAGCCCGGGGGGGGGAGATACGCAGTATTTT
D: -; J: TRBJ1-2; V: TRBV3-1/TRBV3-2; size: -; CDR3: CASSQVGALDYGYTF; DNA: TGTGCCAGCAGCCAAGTAGGGGCATTAGACTATGGCTACACCTTC
D: TRBD2; J: TRBJ2-2; V: TRBV6-6; size: -; CDR3: CASSGTSGGTGELFF; DNA: TGTGCCAGCTCGGGGACTAGCGGTGGCACCGGGGAGCTGTTTTTT
D: -; J: TRBJ1-2; V: TRBV3-1/TRBV3-2; size: -; CDR3: CASSQGAGSTGYTF; DNA: TGTGCCAGCAGCCAAGGGGCAGGGTCTACTGGCTACACCTTC
D: -; J: TRBJ2-5; V: TRBV7-9; size: -; CDR3: CASSPTPGGREETQYF; DNA: TGTGCCAGCAGCCCTACCCCCGGGGGCAGGGAAGAGACCCAGTACTTC
D: -; J: TRBJ1-5; V: TRBV5-8; size: -; CDR3: CASSLGQRGQPQHF; DNA: TGTGCCAGCAGCCTAGGACAGAGGGGTCAGCCCCAGCATTTT
D: -; J: TRBJ2-7; V: TRBV6-6; size: -; CDR3: CASSWSQGTYEQYF; DNA: TGTGCCAGCAGTTGGTCGCAGGGGACCTACGAGCAGTACTTC
D: -; J: TRBJ2-6; V: TRBV5-5; size: -; CDR3: CASSLGFGSGANVLTF; DNA: TGTGCCAGCAGCTTGGGTTTCGGGTCAGGGGCCAACGTCCTGACTTTC
D: -; J: TRBJ1-4; V: TRBV4-3; size: -; CDR3: CASSQRTWGRSPGTGKLFF; DNA: TGCGCCAGCAGCCAACGGACCTGGGGTAGGAGCCCAGGCACGGGAAAACTGTTTTTT
D: TRBD1; J: TRBJ2-7; V: TRBV29-1; size: -; CDR3: CSGTGGGYEQYF; DNA: TGCAGCGGGACAGGGGGCGGCTACGAGCAGTACTTC
D: TRBD1; J: TRBJ1-1; V: TRBV9; size: -; CDR3: CASRYGQGIGRAFF; DNA: TGTGCCAGCAGATACGGACAGGGGATAGGGCGGGCTTTCTTT
D: -; J: TRBJ1-3; V: TRBV27; size: -; CDR3: CASSSGAYSGNTIYF; DNA: TGTGCCAGCAGTTCCGGGGCTTACTCAGGAAACACCATATATTTT
D: TRBD1; J: TRBJ1-6; V: TRBV6-2/TRBV6-3; size: -; CDR3: CASSPFLGQGRSPLHF; DNA: TGTGCCAGCAGTCCGTTCCTTGGACAGGGCCGATCACCCCTCCACTTT
D: -; J: TRBJ1-6; V: TRBV18; size: -; CDR3: CASSPEARRNSPLHF; DNA: TGTGCCAGCTCACCGGAGGCCCGGCGTAATTCACCCCTCCACTTT
D: TRBD1; J: TRBJ2-2; V: TRBV5-8; size: -; CDR3: CASSPQGALTGELFF; DNA: TGTGCCAGCAGCCCACAGGGGGCCCTAACCGGGGAGCTGTTTTTT
D: -; J: TRBJ2-3; V: TRBV7-2; size: -; CDR3: CASSLGSFTDTQYF; DNA: TGTGCCAGCAGTTTAGGATCGTTCACAGATACGCAGTATTTT
D: TRBD1; J: TRBJ2-7; V: TRBV7-2; size: -; CDR3: CASSVRQGAIYEQYF; DNA: TGTGCCAGCAGCGTCCGACAGGGGGCGATCTACGAGCAGTACTTC
D: -; J: TRBJ2-2; V: TRBV4-1; size: many; CDR3: CASSRTVNTGELFF; DNA: TGCGCCAGCAGCCGGACGGTTAACACCGGGGAGCTGTTTTTT
D: -; J: TRBJ1-1; V: TRBV4-1; size: -; CDR3: CASSQETRTNTEAFF; DNA: TGCGCCAGCAGCCAAGAGACAAGGACGAACACTGAAGCTTTCTTT
D: TRBD1; J: TRBJ1-2; V: TRBV11-2; size: -; CDR3: CASRDPGQGYGYTF; DNA: TGTGCCAGCAGAGACCCGGGACAGGGGTATGGCTACACCTTC
D: -; J: TRBJ2-7; V: TRBV11-2; size: -; CDR3: CASNHRGLYEQYF; DNA: TGTGCCAGCAACCACCGGGGGCTCTACGAGCAGTACTTC
D: -; J: TRBJ2-1; V: TRBV6-6; size: -; CDR3: CASSYLGGDNEQFF; DNA: TGTGCCAGCAGTTACCTCGGGGGAGACAATGAGCAGTTCTTC
D: TRBD1; J: TRBJ1-1; V: TRBV18; size: -; CDR3: CASSPGLGQGAEAFF; DNA: TGTGCCAGCTCACCCGGATTGGGACAGGGGGCTGAAGCTTTCTTT
D: -; J: TRBJ2-3; V: TRBV6-5; size: -; CDR3: CASNPNSASTDTQYF; DNA: TGTGCCAGCAACCCAAATAGCGCGAGCACAGATACGCAGTATTTT
D: TRBD1; J: TRBJ2-5; V: TRBV7-9; size: many; CDR3: CASRRGDRGVETQYF; DNA: TGTGCCAGCAGGCGAGGGGACAGGGGCGTAGAGACCCAGTACTTC
D: -; J: TRBJ2-3; V: TRBV6-5; size: -; CDR3: CASSSTGTSTDTQYF; DNA: TGTGCCAGCAGTTCGACAGGCACTAGCACAGATACGCAGTATTTT
D: TRBD1; J: TRBJ2-3; V: TRBV18; size: -; CDR3: CASSPTGITSTDTQYF; DNA: TGTGCCAGCTCACCGACAGGGATCACGAGCACAGATACGCAGTATTTT
D: TRBD2; J: TRBJ2-1; V: TRBV7-3; size: -; CDR3: CASTRSPASGYNEQFF; DNA: TGTGCCAGCACCCGAAGTCCGGCTAGCGGATACAATGAGCAGTTCTTC